This entry lists 10 T cell receptor beta chains sequenced from one sample in a study of blood T cell repertoires in COVID-19 (TCRdb year 2020). Libraries were constructed by the immunoSEQ multiplex PCR assay. TCRdb limited this immuneACCESS table to in-frame rearrangements with V and J called. A share of clones is missing; checked studies link under half to unresolved V genes, and the rest is unexplained. Here the sample has approximately 290,000 clones; about 93% occur a single time. The top ten clonotypes cover roughly 1.1% of the sample. Sequenced material: PBMCs or T cells enriched from blood (not recorded which). The receptor source for this set is a woman aged 25 to 39 who had recovered from COVID-19.

This rearrangement joins TRBV19 to TRBJ2-3; weak D call: TRBD1 (6 bases). V was trimmed by 7 bases and J by 0 bases, leaving 14 bases between them. Germline loops: CDR1 LNHDA, CDR2 SQIVND (reference sequence). The CDR3 loop spans 15 amino acids. CDR3 amino acids: CASKGVLVSTDTQYF. In DNA, the CDR3 is TGTGCCAGTAAGGGGGTACTAGTCAGCACAGATACGCAGTATTTT.

The gene calls are TRBV6-2 or TRBV6-3 and TRBJ2-7; 7 nucleotides match TRBD1. V dropped 0 bases and J dropped 1; count of bases not matched to a gene: 6. This CDR3 spans 16 amino acids. Germline V gives CDR1 MNHEY, CDR2 SVGEGT. The CDR3 protein is CASSYSPTGRSYEQYF. The CDR3 DNA is TGTGCCAGCAGTTACTCGCCGACAGGGAGATCCTACGAGCAGTACTTC.

The rearrangement links TRBV5-4 to TRBJ2-7; 15 nucleotides align to TRBD2. V was pared by 4 bases and J by 4 bases, with 9 bases of the junction left unmatched. The CDR3 sequence is 17 residues long. Germline CDR1 reads SGHNT; CDR2 reads YYREEE (reference sequence). CDR3: CASSPGLAGGPVYEQYF. The CDR3, as DNA: TGTGCCAGCAGCCCAGGACTAGCGGGAGGGCCGGTTTACGAGCAGTACTTC.

The chain recombines TRBV12-5 with TRBJ1-2, with 7 bases that match TRBD1. Trimming at V came to 1 base and at J to 7 bases, leaving 6 bases not matched to a gene. The CDR3 is 14 amino acids. CDR1 and CDR2 (germline): LGHNT, FRNRAP. This CDR3 is CASGLGTGFGGYTF. The CDR3 nucleotides read TGTGCTAGTGGTTTGGGGACAGGATTCGGTGGCTACACCTTC.

The V call is TRBV7-3, the J call TRBJ1-2; 8 bases map to TRBD1. Germline V lookup: CDR1 SGHTA, CDR2 FQGTGA. Trimming took 2 bases from V and 8 from J; bases not matched to a gene: 7. The CDR3 consists of 14 residues. The CDR3 protein is CASSLAGQGQGYTF. CDR3 DNA sequence: TGTGCCAGCAGCTTAGCCGGACAGGGCCAGGGCTACACCTTC.

CDR3 DNA sequence: TGTGCCAGCAGCTTGTTGGCACCCTCGCCCTATGGCTACACCTTC. Translation: CASSLLAPSPYGYTF. This chain uses TRBV5-6 with TRBJ1-2; D not certain. Germline V gives CDR1 SGHDT, CDR2 YYEEEE. V lost 1 base and J 4 bases, leaving 14 bases between the germline ends. CDR3 length: 15 amino acids.

The J gene is TRBJ1-1, the V gene TRBV28; TRBD1 might be the D (5 bases). CDR3 length: 13 amino acids. Germline loops: CDR1 MDHEN, CDR2 SYDVKM. V shed 2 bases and J shed 7 bases, with 11 bases lying between them. CDR3 DNA sequence: TGTGCCAGCAGTTTAAACAGGTTTGGTGAAGCTTTCTTT. Amino acid sequence: CASSLNRFGEAFF.

CDR3 residues: CASSLGLQQETQYF. CDR3 sequence (DNA): TGTGCCAGCAGCTTGGGACTCCAACAAGAGACCCAGTACTTC. The V call is TRBV7-2, the J call TRBJ2-5; possible D gene TRBD2, 6 bases. This CDR3 is 14 amino acids long. Germline CDR1 reads SGHTA; CDR2 reads FQGNSA. Trimming stripped 3 bases from V and 2 bases from J, with 10 bases between.

This clone came up a few times. The gene calls are TRBV30 and TRBJ2-2; 9 bases are a match to TRBD1. V was clipped by 0 bases and J by 5 bases; unmatched bases: 7. Germline V gene sequence: CDR1 GTSNPN, CDR2 SVGIG (reference sequence). This CDR3 comprises 16 residues. CDR3 sequence: CAWSVSTGGGTGELFF. CDR3 nucleotide sequence: TGTGCCTGGAGTGTGTCAACAGGGGGCGGTACCGGGGAGCTGTTTTTT.

The chain recombines TRBV24-1 with TRBJ1-4, with 8 bases identical to TRBD1. The CDR3 sequence is 17 residues long. J gave up 7 bases and V 4 bases, and 13 bases lay outside the gene matches. Germline CDR1 is KGHDR and CDR2 is SFDVKD. CDR3 in DNA: TGTGCCACCAGTGACCACCCGGGACAGGATGATGTTGAAAAACTGTTTTTT. It is translated as CATSDHPGQDDVEKLFF.